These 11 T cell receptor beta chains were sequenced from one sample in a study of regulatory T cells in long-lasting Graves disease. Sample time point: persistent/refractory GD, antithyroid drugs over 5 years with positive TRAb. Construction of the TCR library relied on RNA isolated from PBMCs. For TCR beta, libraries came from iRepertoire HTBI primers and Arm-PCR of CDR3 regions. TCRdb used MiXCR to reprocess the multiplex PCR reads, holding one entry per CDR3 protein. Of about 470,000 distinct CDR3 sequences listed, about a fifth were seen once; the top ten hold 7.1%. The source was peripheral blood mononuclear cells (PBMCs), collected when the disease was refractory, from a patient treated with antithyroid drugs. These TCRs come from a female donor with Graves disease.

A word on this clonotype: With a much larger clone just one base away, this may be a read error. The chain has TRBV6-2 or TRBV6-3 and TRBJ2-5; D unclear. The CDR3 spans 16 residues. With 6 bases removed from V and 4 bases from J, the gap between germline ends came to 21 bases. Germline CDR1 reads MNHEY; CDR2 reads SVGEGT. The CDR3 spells CASSRWGECRGETQYF. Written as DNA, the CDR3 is TGTGCCAGCAGCCGCTGGGGTGAATGTCGTGGAGAGACCCAGTACTTC.

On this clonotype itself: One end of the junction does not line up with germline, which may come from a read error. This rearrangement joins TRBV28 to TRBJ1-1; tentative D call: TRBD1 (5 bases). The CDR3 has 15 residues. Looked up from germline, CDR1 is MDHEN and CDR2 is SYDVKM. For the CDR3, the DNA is TGTGCCAGCAGTTTATCCCGGGGATCGGGGACTGGAGCTTTCTTT. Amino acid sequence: CASSLSRGSGTGAFF.

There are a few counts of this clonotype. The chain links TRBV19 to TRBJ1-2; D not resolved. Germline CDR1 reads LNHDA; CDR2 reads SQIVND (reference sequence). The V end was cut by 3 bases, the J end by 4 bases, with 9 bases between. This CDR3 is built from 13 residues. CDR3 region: CASSIGGLYGYTF. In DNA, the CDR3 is TGTGCCAGTAGTATCGGCGGACTCTATGGCTACACCTTC. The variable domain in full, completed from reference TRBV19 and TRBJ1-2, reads DGGITQSPKYLFRKEGQNVTLSCEQNLNHDAMYWYRQDPGQGLRLIYYSQIVNDFQKGDIAEGYSVSREKKESFPLTVTSAQKNPTAFYLCASSIGGLYGYTFGSGTRLTVV.

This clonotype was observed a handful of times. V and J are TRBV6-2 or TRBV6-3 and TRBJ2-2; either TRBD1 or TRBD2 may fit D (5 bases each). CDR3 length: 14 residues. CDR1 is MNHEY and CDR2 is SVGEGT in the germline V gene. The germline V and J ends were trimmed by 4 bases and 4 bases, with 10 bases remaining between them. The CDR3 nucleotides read TGTGCCAGCAGTTTCCTGGGACCCACCGGGGAGCTGTTTTTT. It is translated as CASSFLGPTGELFF.

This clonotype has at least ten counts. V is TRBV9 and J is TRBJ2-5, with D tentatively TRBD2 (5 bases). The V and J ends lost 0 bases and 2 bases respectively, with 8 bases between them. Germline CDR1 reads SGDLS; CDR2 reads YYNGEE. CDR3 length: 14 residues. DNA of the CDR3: TGTGCCAGCAGCGTAGGTGGACTTCAAGAGACCCAGTACTTC. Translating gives CASSVGGLQETQYF.

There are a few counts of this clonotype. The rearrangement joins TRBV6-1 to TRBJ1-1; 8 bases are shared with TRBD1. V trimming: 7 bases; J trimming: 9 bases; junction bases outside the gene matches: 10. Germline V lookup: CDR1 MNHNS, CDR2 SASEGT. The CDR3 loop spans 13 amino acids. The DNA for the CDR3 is TGTGCCAGCACCTCGACAGGGGAATTGAAAGCTTTCTTT. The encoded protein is CASTSTGELKAFF.

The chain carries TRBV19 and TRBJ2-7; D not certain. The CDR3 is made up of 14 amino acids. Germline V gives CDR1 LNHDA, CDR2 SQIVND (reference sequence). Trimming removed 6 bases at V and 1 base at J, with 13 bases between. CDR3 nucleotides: TGTGCCAGTAGACCCCCGGGTTCATCCTACGAGCAGTACTTC. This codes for CASRPPGSSYEQYF.

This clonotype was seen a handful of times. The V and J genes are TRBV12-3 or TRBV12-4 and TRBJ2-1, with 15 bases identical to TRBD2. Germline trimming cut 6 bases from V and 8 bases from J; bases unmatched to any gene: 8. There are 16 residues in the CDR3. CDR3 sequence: CASRRTSGGARDEQFF. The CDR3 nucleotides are TGTGCCAGCAGACGGACTAGCGGGGGGGCTAGGGATGAGCAGTTCTTC.

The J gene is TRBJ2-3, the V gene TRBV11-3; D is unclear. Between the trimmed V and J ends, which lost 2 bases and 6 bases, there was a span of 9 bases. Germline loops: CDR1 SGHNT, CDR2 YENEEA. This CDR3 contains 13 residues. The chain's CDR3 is CASSLHPGDTQYF. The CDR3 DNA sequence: TGTGCCAGCAGCTTACACCCCGGGGATACGCAGTATTTT. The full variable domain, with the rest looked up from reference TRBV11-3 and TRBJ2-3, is EAGVVQSPRYKIIEKKQPVAFWCNPISGHNTLYWYLQNLGQGPELLIRYENEEAVDDSQLPKDRFSAERLKGVDSTLKIQPAELGDSAVYLCASSLHPGDTQYFGPGTRLTVL.

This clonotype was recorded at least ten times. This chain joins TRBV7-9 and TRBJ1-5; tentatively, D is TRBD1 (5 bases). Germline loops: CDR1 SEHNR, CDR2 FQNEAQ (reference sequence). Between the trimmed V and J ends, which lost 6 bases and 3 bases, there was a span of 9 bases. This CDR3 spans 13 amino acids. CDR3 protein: CASSFRDNQPQHF. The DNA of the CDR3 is TGTGCCAGCAGTTTCAGGGACAATCAGCCCCAGCATTTT.

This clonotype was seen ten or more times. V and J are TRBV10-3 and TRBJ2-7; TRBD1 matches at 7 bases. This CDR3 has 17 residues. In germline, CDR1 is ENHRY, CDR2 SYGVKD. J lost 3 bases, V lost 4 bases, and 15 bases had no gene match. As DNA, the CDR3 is TGTGCCATCAGTGGGGGATTACAGACAGGGTCGGGCTACGAGCAGTACTTC. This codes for CAISGGLQTGSGYEQYF.